These T cell receptor beta chains were read from a single sample in a study of beta chain features in type 1 diabetes. TCRdb's copy holds only in-frame clones and misses some; the assay was immunoSEQ multiplex PCR. Of around 300,000 clones listed, around 15% were seen once; the top ten hold 6.7%. The specimen sequenced was central memory CD4+ T cells from blood. Receptors were obtained from a man in his thirties or forties in good health. Each CDR3 is given without its conserved first and last residue. A D gene is named only where the DNA matches it firmly.

ASSFGTYNEQF	TRBJ2-1	TRBV7-2	NA
ASTRDSDQPQH	TRBJ1-5	TRBV2	NA
ASSFGTANTGELF	TRBJ2-2	TRBV13	NA
ASSVAQGAGELF	TRBJ2-2	TRBV9	TRBD1
ASSEQRYTGELF	TRBJ2-2	TRBV6-1	NA
AISDHRVGMNTEAF	TRBJ1-1	TRBV10-3	NA
ASSVEPGIFYEQY	TRBJ2-7	TRBV9	NA
ASSLIGTGEYTDTQY	TRBJ2-3	TRBV27	TRBD1
ATSRDLGVSNQPQH	TRBJ1-5	TRBV15	NA
ASSGLSYNSPLH	TRBJ1-6	TRBV25-1	NA
ASSLGPDRNRY	TRBJ2-4	TRBV5-1	NA
ASSLAVGRLPYEQY	TRBJ2-7	TRBV7-2	NA
ASSEEMTVYNEQF	TRBJ2-1	TRBV6-4	NA
ATSRDRASPLH	TRBJ1-6	TRBV25-1	TRBD1
ASAFGGTLYEQY	NA	TRBV7-2	NA
ASSRSQLATGANVLT	TRBJ2-6	TRBV27	NA
ASSFDSANEQF	TRBJ2-1	TRBV27	NA
TSSGSPASGDTQY	TRBJ2-3	TRBV1	NA
ASSFERPEHEQY	TRBJ2-7	TRBV7-9	NA
ASRKEGVNTNQPQH	TRBJ1-5	TRBV27	NA
ASQDGSSYEQY	TRBJ2-7	TRBV19	NA
ASSSRLREQY	TRBJ2-7	TRBV6-6	NA
ASSRGQGDGYT	TRBJ1-2	TRBV7-8	TRBD1
ASSYTSGLRLDTQY	TRBJ2-3	TRBV7-2	TRBD2
ASSLPGSNSPLH	TRBJ1-6	TRBV4-2	NA
ASSNTGSTGELF	TRBJ2-2	TRBV6-5	NA
ASSLSRRAF	TRBJ1-1	TRBV14	NA
ASRPPRAGGSNIQY	TRBJ2-4	TRBV19	NA
SARSALTQY	TRBJ2-3	TRBV20-1	NA
ASSQVLLRTEAF	TRBJ1-1	TRBV4-1	NA
ASSEWGVNEKLF	TRBJ1-4	TRBV6-1	NA
ASSLRQQQETQY	TRBJ2-5	TRBV18	NA
ASSRSLTGMSPLH	TRBJ1-6	TRBV6-5	TRBD1
AAKGIMNTEAF	TRBJ1-1	TRBV6-5	NA
ASSQAPTSGGLRTDTQY	TRBJ2-3	TRBV4-3	TRBD2
ASSRGGAYGELF	TRBJ2-2	TRBV11-2	NA
ASSLVLGTEAF	TRBJ1-1	TRBV5-6	NA
ASSRTEQETQY	TRBJ2-5	TRBV6-1	NA
ASSDGQGAQGYT	TRBJ1-2	TRBV5-1	TRBD1
ASSLLLTGELF	TRBJ2-2	TRBV11-2	NA
ASSLTGLTSPEAF	TRBJ1-1	TRBV5-1	NA
ASSLVSAGTPEGGYT	TRBJ1-2	TRBV7-2	NA
ASSLGQGTSIQPQH	TRBJ1-5	TRBV7-8	NA
AISESSRLQNTGELF	TRBJ2-2	TRBV10-3	NA
ASTSGGAAETQY	TRBJ2-5	TRBV6-1	TRBD2
ASSLMGKFGYT	TRBJ1-2	TRBV7-2	NA
ASSLASGGKDEQF	TRBJ2-1	TRBV5-1	TRBD2
ASSLEGGSYNEQF	TRBJ2-1	TRBV11-2	NA
ASSRDRDGANVLT	TRBJ2-6	TRBV18	TRBD1
ASSLEGQGGEKLF	TRBJ1-4	TRBV5-1	TRBD1
ASSPDREAYNEQF	TRBJ2-1	TRBV5-6	NA
ASSLYGVGTDTQY	TRBJ2-3	TRBV7-2	NA
AWSVGTGTQY	TRBJ2-5	TRBV30	TRBD1
ASSDRTGTDTQY	TRBJ2-3	TRBV11-3	NA